This TCR beta chain appears in the sequencing data of a study of shared clonotypes between healthy human individuals. Study at large: Three plates each covered CD4 naive and memory; CD8 naive two, CD8 memory one. The study, taken as a whole, reports: An expected dependence of interdonor clonotype sharing on sequencing depth was noted.

Naive-designated CD8 cells lacked CD45RO, were positively enriched for CCR7, and omitted terminally differentiated effector memory CD45RA+ cells. An assay was performed, and its level was deep. Clones were read by immunoSEQ multiplex PCR, and TCRdb kept only the in-frame ones, dropping some. Here the sample spans around 580,000 clones, 98% being singletons. Trimming shortened V by 0 bases and J by 7 bases, and 10 bases separated the two germline ends. The CDR3 consists of 14 residues. The V gene's germline CDR1 is MNHNS and CDR2 SASEGT. In the case of this clone: Its antigen is not identified.

The receptor was isolated from a man aged 25 to 45 in good health. The chain links TRBV6-1 to TRBJ1-5, with TRBD1 as a possible D gene (5 bases). Sequencing input: naive CD8+ T cells sorted from blood. This CDR3 is CASSEARRGQPQHF. The CDR3 nucleotides are TGTGCCAGCAGTGAAGCGCGTAGGGGACAGCCCCAGCATTTT.